This T cell receptor (beta chain) was identified in a study of cytomegalovirus exposure and HLA in healthy donors. Broader study findings: Using the classifier, cytomegalovirus status was reportedly diagnosed with high specificity and sensitivity.

Per germline, CDR1 SGHNT and CDR2 YYREEE (reference sequence). This CDR3 contains 15 residues. With 3 bases clipped from V and 6 bases from J, the junction kept 7 bases outside the gene matches. 60 Vbeta and 13 Jbeta primers were used in PCR. The protocol was immunoSEQ multiplex PCR, while the TCRdb copy is restricted to in-frame clones and leaves out a portion. Among 90,000 or so clones listed, approximately 80% were seen once. As concerns this clone: Its antigen is as yet unknown.

This TCR derives from a woman between 50 and 59 years old in good health and CMV-seropositive. The chain links TRBV5-4 to TRBJ2-2; 8 positions agree with TRBD2. Sequencing was performed on PBMCs. The CDR3 bases are TGTGCCAGCAGCTCATACGGGGGGGCGTCCGGGGAGCTGTTTTTT. This translates into CASSSYGGASGELFF.